This T cell receptor beta chain came from a study of blood T cell repertoires in COVID-19. For the study at large: PBMCs, B-cell-depleted T cells, or T cells were the source of the cDNA or gDNA that made up the material.

Assay used: immunoSEQ multiplex PCR; TCRdb lists only in-frame clones, some missing. The table shows around 290,000 clones, with around 89% occurring only once. Germline V gene data show CDR1 as SGHRS and CDR2 as YFSETQ. There are 12 residues in the CDR3. The V end was cut by 8 bases, the J end by 3 bases, with 11 bases between. Source material: peripheral blood. The sequence was obtained from a man aged 40-49 years with acute or convalescent COVID-19. The gene calls are TRBV5-1 and TRBJ1-2, with D possibly being TRBD1 (6 bases). The CDR3 region is CASMDSHYGYTF. The CDR3 DNA sequence: TGCGCCAGTATGGACAGTCACTATGGCTACACCTTC.